The 22 T cell receptor beta chains below all came from one sample that was sequenced in a study of T-cell reconstitution after alpha-beta-depleted transplantation in children. Unique molecular identifiers were used to barcode this TCRbeta library. TCRdb reprocessed the PCR reads via MiXCR and lists one record per CDR3 protein. The data contain hundreds of thousands of distinct CDR3 sequences, under 9.5% of them singletons. Sequenced here: PBMCs from the stem cell graft donor, sampled from the stem cell graft. The receptor source for this set is a human donor who donated a stem cell graft to a child with acute lymphoblastic leukemia.

This clonotype was detected only a few times. The chain recombines TRBV7-9 with TRBJ2-1, with D unresolved. V gave up 3 bases and J gave up 8 bases, with 8 bases separating them. Per the germline V gene, CDR1 is SEHNR and CDR2 is FQNEAQ (reference sequence). The CDR3 runs to 12 residues. The CDR3 loop is CASSFYGYEQFF. CDR3 coding DNA: TGTGCCAGCAGCTTTTATGGGTATGAGCAGTTCTTC.

This clonotype showed up just a few times. This chain uses TRBV6-1 with TRBJ1-5; D gene uncertain. Germline V gives CDR1 MNHNS, CDR2 SASEGT. V lost 7 bases to trimming and J lost 0 bases, with 16 bases between them. The CDR3 contains 16 residues. The CDR3 reads CASTDVRYYSNQPQHF. The CDR3 nucleotides are TGTGCCAGCACCGACGTTAGGTATTATAGCAATCAGCCCCAGCATTTT.

This clonotype has only a few counts. The gene calls are TRBV14 and TRBJ1-1, with D perhaps matching TRBD1 (5 bases). V lost 3 bases and J 12 bases, leaving 17 bases between the germline ends. Germline V gives CDR1 SGHDN, CDR2 FVKESK. CDR3 length: 13 residues. The CDR3 DNA follows: TGTGCCAGCAGCCACATCGGGCCCGGGACCTCTTTCTTT. This translates into CASSHIGPGTSFF.

J is TRBJ2-6 and V is TRBV15; TRBD1 aligns across 10 bases. V was pared by 5 bases and J by 4 bases, with 14 bases of the junction left unmatched. Germline values: CDR1 LNHNV, CDR2 YYDKDF (reference sequence). The CDR3 sequence is 19 residues long. As DNA, the CDR3 is TGTGCCACCAGCTCAGAGGCGGGACAGGGGTTGTGGGGGGCCAACGTCCTGACTTTC. It is translated as CATSSEAGQGLWGANVLTF.

This rearrangement joins TRBV19 to TRBJ2-1; 8 bases agree with TRBD1. Germline V lookup: CDR1 LNHDA, CDR2 SQIVND (reference sequence). The CDR3 has 13 amino acids. V gave up 7 bases and J gave up 4 bases; unmatched junction bases: 3. CDR3 amino acids: CASTGQGYNEQFF. CDR3 nucleotides: TGTGCCAGTACAGGACAGGGATACAATGAGCAGTTCTTC.

The chain recombines TRBV18 with TRBJ2-3; the match to TRBD2 covers 12 bases. Per germline, CDR1 KGHSH and CDR2 LQKENI. V was pared by 4 bases and J by 4 bases, with 12 bases of the junction left unmatched. The CDR3 contains 18 residues. The CDR3 nucleotides are TGTGCCAGCTCACTGACTAGCGGGGGACGAACGGCGTCAGATACGCAGTATTTT. Its translation: CASSLTSGGRTASDTQYF.

This clonotype has more than one count but fewer than ten. V and J are TRBV29-1 and TRBJ1-2; D is undetermined. The ends were cut back, 4 bases at V and 1 base at J, with 4 bases in the middle. Germline loops: CDR1 SQVTM, CDR2 ANQGSEA. The CDR3 runs 11 residues. Here the CDR3 DNA reads TGCAGCGTTGGAGGTAACTATGGCTACACCTTC. Protein: CSVGGNYGYTF. Looking up the rest from reference TRBV29-1 and TRBJ1-2 gives the full variable domain: SAVISQKPSRDICQRGTSLTIQCQVDSQVTMMFWYRQQPGQSLTLIATANQGSEATYESGFVIDKFPISRPNLTFSTLTVSNMSPEDSSIYLCSVGGNYGYTFGSGTRLTVV.

This clonotype was seen more than once but under ten times. The J gene is TRBJ2-7, the V gene TRBV5-1; no clear D gene. This CDR3 contains 13 residues. Germline assignment: CDR1 SGHRS and CDR2 YFSETQ. Trimming pared 4 bases from V and 0 bases from J, leaving 8 bases between. Here the CDR3 DNA reads TGCGCCAGCAGCAACTATAGCTCCTACGAGCAGTACTTC. Translated: CASSNYSSYEQYF.

This clonotype came up many times. This rearrangement joins TRBV14 to TRBJ2-1; D not certain. The V and J ends lost 3 bases and 5 bases respectively, with 8 bases between them. Germline CDR1 SGHDN, CDR2 FVKESK. The CDR3 covers 13 residues. As DNA, the CDR3 is TGTGCCAGCAGCCAGAGCGTGCACAATGAGCAGTTCTTC. Translated, it gives CASSQSVHNEQFF. The variable domain in full, completed from reference TRBV14 and TRBJ2-1, reads EAGVTQFPSHSVIEKGQTVTLRCDPISGHDNLYWYRRVMGKEIKFLLHFVKESKQDESGMPNNRFLAERTGGTYSTLKVQPAELEDSGVYFCASSQSVHNEQFFGPGTRLTVL.

J is TRBJ1-6 and V is TRBV27, with TRBD1 as a possible D gene (5 bases). The CDR3 is made up of 15 amino acids. The V and J ends lost 0 bases and 10 bases respectively, with 13 bases between them. Germline lookup yields CDR1 MNHEY and CDR2 SMNVEV (reference sequence). CDR3 sequence reads: CASSLSRTIASPLHF. The CDR3 DNA sequence: TGTGCCAGCAGTTTATCCCGGACAATCGCCTCACCCCTCCACTTT.

The rearrangement links TRBV6-5 to TRBJ1-2; TRBD1 is a possible D gene (5 bases). The CDR3 sequence is 12 residues long. In germline, CDR1 is MNHEY, CDR2 SVGAGI. V was cut by 5 bases and J by 7 bases, with 11 bases left in between. CDR3 DNA sequence: TGTGCCAGCAGTACAGGACGGGTTGGCTACACCTTC. This translates into CASSTGRVGYTF.

This clonotype showed up many times. The J gene is TRBJ1-1, the V gene TRBV7-8, with 7 bases lining up with TRBD1. The germline V gene has CDR1 SGHVS and CDR2 FQNEAQ. CDR3 length: 15 residues. The trim removed 5 bases at V and 0 bases at J, leaving 6 bases unmatched. CDR3 sequence (DNA): TGTGCCAGCAGCCCACCGGGGACAGTGAACACTGAAGCTTTCTTT. Translated, it gives CASSPPGTVNTEAFF. The full variable domain, completed using reference TRBV7-8 and TRBJ1-1, is GAGVSQSPRYKVAKRGQDVALRCDPISGHVSLFWYQQALGQGPEFLTYFQNEAQLDKSGLPSDRFFAERPEGSVSTLKIQRTQQEDSAVYLCASSPPGTVNTEAFFGQGTRLTVV.

This clonotype was counted a few times. The chain couples TRBV11-2 to TRBJ2-7, with TRBD1 as a possible D gene (5 bases). The CDR3 length is 14 residues. Germline values: CDR1 SGHAT, CDR2 FQNNGV. Trimming removed 1 base from V and 1 base from J, with 8 bases in between. The CDR3 sequence: CASSLARASYEQYF. CDR3 nucleotide sequence: TGTGCCAGCAGCTTAGCCAGGGCGTCCTACGAGCAGTACTTC.

This clonotype was recorded many times. The chain carries TRBV7-9 and TRBJ1-1; tentatively, D is TRBD1 (6 bases). The germline CDR1 and CDR2 sequences are SEHNR and FQNEAQ (reference sequence). The CDR3 extends over 17 amino acids. Trimming cost V 5 bases and J 5 bases, with 24 bases left between them. The CDR3 reads CASSQPTGITWRTEAFF. The CDR3 nucleotides read TGTGCCAGCAGCCAGCCAACAGGGATCACTTGGAGGACTGAAGCTTTCTTT.

The chain employs TRBV18 and TRBJ2-3; a possible D gene is TRBD2 (6 bases). The CDR3 extends over 20 amino acids. The germline V gene encodes CDR1 KGHSH and CDR2 LQKENI. The V end was cut by 0 bases, the J end by 6 bases, with 28 bases between. The CDR3 is CASSPPFPKWANPAGDTQYF. For the CDR3, the DNA is TGTGCCAGCTCACCACCGTTTCCTAAGTGGGCTAACCCGGCGGGGGATACGCAGTATTTT.

This clonotype was recorded at least ten times. The DNA of the CDR3 is TGTGCCACCAGTGATGTTAGCGGGGGGCTAAATGAGCAGTTCTTC. Translated: CATSDVSGGLNEQFF. This chain uses TRBV24-1 with TRBJ2-1; 10 positions agree with TRBD2. Germline V lookup: CDR1 KGHDR, CDR2 SFDVKD. The CDR3 consists of 15 residues. The ends lost 3 bases at V and 7 bases at J; junction bases unmatched: 5.

In this sample, this clonotype turned up many times. The chain's CDR3 is CASSLALRGDKGRNEQFF. The CDR3 DNA follows: TGCGCCAGCAGCTTGGCCCTGCGAGGGGACAAGGGTCGCAATGAGCAGTTCTTC. The chain employs TRBV5-1 and TRBJ2-1, with D possibly being TRBD1 (6 bases). This CDR3 spans 18 amino acids. Germline loops: CDR1 SGHRS, CDR2 YFSETQ. Deletions cut 0 bases from V and 6 bases from J, with 22 bases between.

This clonotype was counted only a few times. This chain links TRBV5-1 with TRBJ1-2, with D unclear. Trimming took 7 bases from V and 3 from J, leaving 25 bases between them. Germline loops: CDR1 SGHRS, CDR2 YFSETQ. This CDR3 region has 17 residues. CDR3 sequence reads: CASFPTGLPKNDYGYTF. In DNA, the CDR3 is TGCGCCAGCTTCCCAACGGGGTTGCCGAAGAACGACTATGGCTACACCTTC.

This clonotype occurred many times. The CDR3 loop is CSARDYATPEAFF. The CDR3 coding sequence is TGCAGTGCTAGAGATTATGCGACACCTGAAGCTTTCTTT. The gene calls are TRBV20-1 and TRBJ1-1; D is unresolved. The CDR3 spans 13 residues. Germline CDR1 and CDR2: DFQATT and SNEGSKA (reference sequence). The V gene lost 0 bases and the J gene lost 6 bases, with 11 bases spanning the gap.

This rearrangement joins TRBV5-1 to TRBJ1-1, with D hard to call. V was cut by 5 bases and J by 0 bases, with 8 bases left in between. Germline lookup yields CDR1 SGHRS and CDR2 YFSETQ. This CDR3 contains 13 residues. CDR3 protein: CASRLSVNTEAFF. In nucleotides, the CDR3 is TGCGCCAGCAGGTTATCGGTGAACACTGAAGCTTTCTTT.

This clonotype was recorded many times. The chain links TRBV27 to TRBJ2-1; D gene unclear. Looked up from germline, CDR1 is MNHEY and CDR2 is SMNVEV (reference sequence). V gave up 3 bases and J gave up 6 bases, with 15 bases separating them. The CDR3 covers 15 residues. The CDR3 spells CASSLAANLANEQFF. Here the CDR3 DNA reads TGTGCCAGCAGTTTGGCGGCTAATTTGGCCAATGAGCAGTTCTTC.

DNA for the CDR3: TGCGCCAGCAGGGTGATGGATCGTGACACCGGGGAGCTGTTTTTT. Its protein product is CASRVMDRDTGELFF. V gene TRBV5-1 combines with J gene TRBJ2-2; D gene uncertain. Germline lookup yields CDR1 SGHRS and CDR2 YFSETQ. The CDR3 spans 15 residues. V was clipped by 5 bases and J by 3 bases, with 14 bases between them.